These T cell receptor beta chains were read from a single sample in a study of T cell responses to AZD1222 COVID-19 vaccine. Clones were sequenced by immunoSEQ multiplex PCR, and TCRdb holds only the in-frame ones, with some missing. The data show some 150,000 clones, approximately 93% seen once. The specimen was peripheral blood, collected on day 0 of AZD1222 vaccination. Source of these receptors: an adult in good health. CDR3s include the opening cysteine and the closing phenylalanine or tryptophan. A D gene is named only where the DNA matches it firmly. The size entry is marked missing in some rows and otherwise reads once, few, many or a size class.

CDR3 protein: CASRSGGAMPEQYF
CDR3 DNA: TGTGCCAGCAGGTCGGGTGGGGCTATGCCCGAGCAGTACTTC
D gene: NA
clone size: NA
V gene: TRBV27
J gene: TRBJ2-7

CDR3 protein: CASSPQRDLTDTQYF
CDR3 DNA: TGCGCCAGCAGCCCTCAGCGGGACCTCACAGATACGCAGTATTTT
D gene: TRBD2
clone size: NA
V gene: TRBV5-1
J gene: TRBJ2-3

CDR3 protein: CASSLSDSLSGNTIYF
CDR3 DNA: TGCGCCAGCAGCTTGTCAGACAGTTTATCTGGAAACACCATATATTTT
D gene: NA
clone size: NA
V gene: TRBV5-1
J gene: TRBJ1-3

CDR3 protein: CSVISASGSNEQYF
CDR3 DNA: TGCAGCGTTATCTCGGCCAGCGGGAGTAACGAGCAGTACTTC
D gene: TRBD2
clone size: NA
V gene: TRBV29-1
J gene: TRBJ2-7

CDR3 protein: CAWSASRGPQHF
CDR3 DNA: TGTGCCTGGAGTGCCTCCCGGGGGCCCCAGCATTTT
D gene: NA
clone size: NA
V gene: TRBV30
J gene: TRBJ1-5

CDR3 protein: CASSPSGTANEQFF
CDR3 DNA: TGTGCCAGCTCACCAAGCGGGACAGCCAATGAGCAGTTCTTC
D gene: NA
clone size: NA
V gene: TRBV18
J gene: TRBJ2-1

CDR3 protein: CASRQLSGNTIYF
CDR3 DNA: TGTGCCAGCAGACAGCTATCTGGAAACACCATATATTTT
D gene: NA
clone size: NA
V gene: TRBV12-3/TRBV12-4
J gene: TRBJ1-3

CDR3 protein: CASSVATGGAAYEQYF
CDR3 DNA: TGTGCCAGCAGCGTAGCTACCGGGGGGGCCGCCTACGAGCAGTACTTC
D gene: TRBD2
clone size: NA
V gene: TRBV9
J gene: TRBJ2-7

CDR3 protein: CASSQPGTRGEKLFF
CDR3 DNA: TGCGCCAGCAGCCAACCGGGGACTCGGGGTGAAAAACTGTTTTTT
D gene: NA
clone size: NA
V gene: TRBV4-1
J gene: TRBJ1-4

CDR3 protein: CASSIRGGRSPLHF
CDR3 DNA: TGTGCCAGTAGTATAAGGGGAGGTCGATCACCCCTCCACTTT
D gene: NA
clone size: NA
V gene: TRBV19
J gene: TRBJ1-6

CDR3 protein: CASSEIKGNYGYTF
CDR3 DNA: TGTGCCAGCAGTGAAATAAAGGGGAATTATGGCTACACCTTC
D gene: NA
clone size: NA
V gene: TRBV2
J gene: TRBJ1-2

CDR3 protein: CASSPLFAAMNTGELFF
CDR3 DNA: TGTGCCAGCAGTCCTCTGTTTGCGGCAATGAACACCGGGGAGCTGTTTTTT
D gene: NA
clone size: NA
V gene: TRBV27
J gene: TRBJ2-2

CDR3 protein: CAWSARTSGLPGEQFF
CDR3 DNA: TGTGCCTGGAGTGCTCGGACTAGCGGGCTCCCGGGTGAGCAGTTCTTC
D gene: TRBD2
clone size: NA
V gene: TRBV30
J gene: TRBJ2-1

CDR3 protein: CASREIGGNEQYF
CDR3 DNA: TGTGCCAGCAGGGAGATTGGGGGGAACGAGCAGTACTTC
D gene: NA
clone size: NA
V gene: TRBV12-3/TRBV12-4
J gene: TRBJ2-7

CDR3 protein: CATSRDIGGNEKLFF
CDR3 DNA: TGTGCCACCAGCAGAGATATAGGAGGGAATGAAAAACTGTTTTTT
D gene: NA
clone size: NA
V gene: TRBV15
J gene: TRBJ1-4

CDR3 protein: CASSQEGGSHNEQFF
CDR3 DNA: TGTGCCAGCAGCCAAGAAGGGGGATCGCACAATGAGCAGTTCTTC
D gene: NA
clone size: few
V gene: TRBV4-2
J gene: TRBJ2-1

CDR3 protein: CASSLVAGANSDTQYF
CDR3 DNA: TGCGCCAGCAGCTTGGTAGCGGGAGCTAACTCAGATACGCAGTATTTT
D gene: TRBD2
clone size: NA
V gene: TRBV5-1
J gene: TRBJ2-3

CDR3 protein: CASSQGAWAHGENTEAFF
CDR3 DNA: TGTGCCAGCAGCCAAGGGGCGTGGGCCCACGGGGAGAACACTGAAGCTTTCTTT
D gene: NA
clone size: once
V gene: TRBV4-2
J gene: TRBJ1-1

CDR3 protein: CASSRDGRTNYGYTF
CDR3 DNA: TGTGCCAGCAGCAGGGACGGCAGAACTAACTATGGCTACACCTTC
D gene: NA
clone size: NA
V gene: TRBV7-9
J gene: TRBJ1-2

CDR3 protein: CASSEASGQGDNSPLHF
CDR3 DNA: TGTGCCAGCAGTGAAGCGTCCGGACAGGGGGATAATTCACCCCTCCACTTT
D gene: TRBD1
clone size: once
V gene: TRBV6-1
J gene: TRBJ1-6

CDR3 protein: CASSLRQGSATGNTIYF
CDR3 DNA: TGTGCCAGCAGCTTAAGACAGGGAAGTGCCACTGGAAACACCATATATTTT
D gene: NA
clone size: once
V gene: TRBV21-1
J gene: TRBJ1-3

CDR3 protein: CASSLGRDQPQHF
CDR3 DNA: TGCGCCAGCAGCTTGGGCAGAGATCAGCCCCAGCATTTT
D gene: NA
clone size: NA
V gene: TRBV5-1
J gene: TRBJ1-5

CDR3 protein: CASSEGRPRTEKLFF
CDR3 DNA: TGTGCCAGCAGTGAAGGGAGACCCCGAACTGAAAAACTGTTTTTT
D gene: NA
clone size: NA
V gene: TRBV2
J gene: TRBJ1-4

CDR3 protein: CASSPGLSAVQYF
CDR3 DNA: TGTGCCAGTAGTCCGGGACTGTCTGCGGTGCAGTACTTC
D gene: NA
clone size: NA
V gene: TRBV19
J gene: TRBJ2-7

CDR3 protein: CASSPRLDRADTQYF
CDR3 DNA: TGTGCCAGCAGTCCTCGACTAGACAGGGCTGATACGCAGTATTTT
D gene: NA
clone size: NA
V gene: TRBV28
J gene: TRBJ2-3

CDR3 protein: CASSIQGMGSYEQYF
CDR3 DNA: TGTGCCAGTAGTATCCAGGGTATGGGTTCCTACGAGCAGTACTTC
D gene: NA
clone size: NA
V gene: TRBV19
J gene: TRBJ2-7

CDR3 protein: CASSSPGQGTHEQFF
CDR3 DNA: TGCGCCAGCAGCTCTCCGGGACAGGGGACTCATGAGCAGTTCTTC
D gene: TRBD1
clone size: NA
V gene: TRBV5-1
J gene: TRBJ2-1

CDR3 protein: CASSLEDNNEQFF
CDR3 DNA: TGTGCCAGCAGCTTAGAGGACAATAATGAGCAGTTCTTC
D gene: NA
clone size: NA
V gene: TRBV11-3
J gene: TRBJ2-1

CDR3 protein: CASSSATGARSGYTF
CDR3 DNA: TGTGCCAGCAGCTCAGCGACAGGAGCCAGGTCTGGCTACACCTTC
D gene: NA
clone size: NA
V gene: TRBV13
J gene: TRBJ1-2

CDR3 protein: CAWNADSLGTEAFF
CDR3 DNA: TGTGCCTGGAACGCGGACAGTCTAGGGACTGAAGCTTTCTTT
D gene: NA
clone size: NA
V gene: TRBV30
J gene: TRBJ1-1

CDR3 protein: CASSQDYNYGYTF
CDR3 DNA: TGTGCCAGCAGCCAAGATTACAACTATGGCTACACCTTC
D gene: NA
clone size: NA
V gene: TRBV14
J gene: TRBJ1-2

CDR3 protein: CATSRGGAGPWEQYF
CDR3 DNA: TGTGCCACCAGCAGAGGGGGGGCGGGGCCCTGGGAGCAGTACTTC
D gene: NA
clone size: NA
V gene: TRBV15
J gene: TRBJ2-7

CDR3 protein: CASSFGFTGELFF
CDR3 DNA: TGTGCCAGCAGCTTCGGGTTTACCGGGGAGCTGTTTTTT
D gene: NA
clone size: NA
V gene: TRBV7-9
J gene: TRBJ2-2

CDR3 protein: CASSELTGSYEQYF
CDR3 DNA: TGTGCCAGCAGTGAACTAACAGGATCCTACGAGCAGTACTTC
D gene: NA
clone size: NA
V gene: TRBV6-1
J gene: TRBJ2-7

CDR3 protein: CAISAPTSGRQDEQFF
CDR3 DNA: TGTGCCATCAGTGCCCCTACTAGCGGGAGGCAGGATGAGCAGTTCTTC
D gene: TRBD2
clone size: NA
V gene: TRBV10-3
J gene: TRBJ2-1

CDR3 protein: CASSQDMGSSTDTQYF
CDR3 DNA: TGTGCCAGCAGCCAAGATATGGGCTCTAGCACAGATACGCAGTATTTT
D gene: NA
clone size: NA
V gene: TRBV4-2
J gene: TRBJ2-3

CDR3 protein: CASSRRQGKGETQYF
CDR3 DNA: TGTGCCAGTAGTAGACGACAGGGAAAAGGGGAGACCCAGTACTTC
D gene: TRBD1
clone size: NA
V gene: TRBV19
J gene: TRBJ2-5

CDR3 protein: CASSYGTVNYGYTF
CDR3 DNA: TGTGCCAGCAGTTACGGCACTGTCAACTATGGCTACACCTTC
D gene: NA
clone size: NA
V gene: TRBV6-6
J gene: TRBJ1-2

CDR3 protein: CASSISGGNNEQFF
CDR3 DNA: TGTGCCAGCAGTATCTCAGGGGGGAACAATGAGCAGTTCTTC
D gene: NA
clone size: NA
V gene: TRBV7-9
J gene: TRBJ2-1

CDR3 protein: CASSQDQAGETQYF
CDR3 DNA: TGTGCCAGCAGCCAAGATCAAGCGGGAGAGACCCAGTACTTC
D gene: NA
clone size: NA
V gene: TRBV3-1/TRBV3-2
J gene: TRBJ2-5

CDR3 protein: CASSRDFSSYNEQFF
CDR3 DNA: TGTGCCAGCAGCCGGGACTTTAGCTCCTACAATGAGCAGTTCTTC
D gene: NA
clone size: NA
V gene: TRBV5-6
J gene: TRBJ2-1

CDR3 protein: CASSFNNEQFF
CDR3 DNA: TGTGCCAGCAGTTTTAATAATGAGCAGTTCTTC
D gene: NA
clone size: NA
V gene: TRBV12-3/TRBV12-4
J gene: TRBJ2-1

CDR3 protein: CASGGSTGGNTIYF
CDR3 DNA: TGTGCCAGCGGCGGGTCCACGGGTGGAAACACCATATATTTT
D gene: NA
clone size: NA
V gene: TRBV18
J gene: TRBJ1-3

CDR3 protein: CASSELGASGGFGETQYF
CDR3 DNA: TGTGCCAGCAGTGAATTGGGGGCGTCAGGGGGTTTCGGAGAGACCCAGTACTTC
D gene: TRBD1
clone size: NA
V gene: TRBV25-1
J gene: TRBJ2-5

CDR3 protein: CASGVGGEAFF
CDR3 DNA: TGTGCCAGTGGGGTTGGGGGGGAAGCTTTCTTT
D gene: NA
clone size: NA
V gene: TRBV28
J gene: TRBJ1-1